The clone carrying this TCR beta chain was picked up a small number of times. Its specificity is unknown. TCRdb re-analysed the RT-PCR reads in MiXCR, keeping a single row per CDR3 protein. This table has around 520,000 distinct CDR3 sequences, 25% appearing once. Trimming shortened V by 6 bases and J by 0 bases, and 12 bases separated the two germline ends. This CDR3 is 13 amino acids long. CDR1 DFQATT and CDR2 SNEGSKA come from the germline V gene (reference sequence). The data stem from a study of response to subunit inactivated influenza vaccine. Study-level findings and limits: It was the authors' suggestion that each seasonal influenza vaccination recruits few new T cells.

Material: CD4+ T cells sorted from PBMCs, obtained 4 to 6 days after vaccination. The receptor comes from a man aged 50-60 years who received an inactivated influenza vaccine. V usage is TRBV20-1 and J usage is TRBJ2-7; weak D call: TRBD2 (6 bases). For the CDR3, the DNA is TGCAGTGCGGTTGGAGGGCTCTCCTACGAGCAGTACTTC. Translating it yields CSAVGGLSYEQYF.